The clone carrying this TCR beta chain was counted once. The data stem from a study of T cell responses to AZD1222 COVID-19 vaccine. The wider study: Recipients boosted at about 4 weeks or about 12 weeks are pooled.

Germline assignment: CDR1 SGDLS and CDR2 YYNGEE. V gave up 4 bases and J gave up 0 bases, with 8 bases separating them. CDR3 length: 14 residues. The repertoire was sequenced with immunoSEQ multiplex PCR; TCRdb's copy has only in-frame clones and lacks some. This sample has just under 85,000 clones, with 86% found just once. The sample here was peripheral blood, taken on day 0 of AZD1222 vaccination. The TCR originated in an adult in good health. The V and J genes are TRBV9 and TRBJ1-5; D remains ambiguous. CDR3 protein: CASSRIPSNQPQHF. The CDR3 nucleotides read TGTGCCAGCAGCCGGATCCCTAGCAATCAGCCCCAGCATTTT.